One sample yielded the 18 T cell receptor beta chains listed below, sequenced in a study of blood T cell repertoires in COVID-19. Measured with immunoSEQ multiplex PCR; TCRdb has only the in-frame clones, and not every one. The sample lists 250,000 or so clones, roughly four fifths occurring once. The sequenced sample consisted of PBMCs or T cells enriched from blood (not recorded which). The receptors stem from a man aged 45-65 years who had recovered from COVID-19.

The gene calls are TRBV24-1 and TRBJ2-5; 7 nucleotides match TRBD1. V shed 5 bases and J 5 bases; nucleotides not matched to a gene: 4. Germline lookup yields CDR1 KGHDR and CDR2 SFDVKD. This CDR3 is 13 amino acids long. The CDR3 reads CATSVGGKETQYF. CDR3 nucleotides: TGTGCCACCAGTGTAGGGGGCAAGGAGACCCAGTACTTC.

This clone was detected once. V usage is TRBV7-3 and J usage is TRBJ2-3, with 13 positions matching TRBD2. This CDR3 has 17 residues. Unmatched junction bases numbered 7, after V lost 5 bases and J lost 2 bases. Germline lookup yields CDR1 SGHTA and CDR2 FQGTGA. The CDR3 loop is CASSQGLAGLSTDTQYF. For the CDR3, the DNA is TGTGCCAGCAGCCAGGGACTAGCGGGATTATCCACAGATACGCAGTATTTT.

The chain combines TRBV9 with TRBJ2-1, with TRBD2 as a possible D gene (6 bases). V was trimmed by 0 bases and J by 5 bases, leaving 9 bases between them. The CDR3 is made up of 14 amino acids. Germline CDR1 and CDR2: SGDLS and YYNGEE. CDR3 DNA sequence: TGTGCCAGCAGCGTAGACGGGACTGACAATGAGCAGTTCTTC. This gives the protein CASSVDGTDNEQFF. The whole variable domain, filled in from reference TRBV9 and TRBJ2-1, reads DSGVTQTPKHLITATGQRVTLRCSPRSGDLSVYWYQQSLDQGLQFLIQYYNGEERAKGNILERFSAQQFPDLHSELNLSSLELGDSALYFCASSVDGTDNEQFFGPGTRLTVL.

This chain joins TRBV28 and TRBJ2-7, with a possible D match to TRBD1 (6 bases). The ends were cut back, 10 bases at V and 0 bases at J, with 10 bases in the middle. The CDR3 length is 12 residues. The germline V gene encodes CDR1 MDHEN and CDR2 SYDVKM. CDR3 residues: CATRTASYEQYF. CDR3 coding DNA: TGTGCCACCAGGACAGCCTCCTACGAGCAGTACTTC.

The chain uses TRBV13 and TRBJ2-7; 9 bases map to TRBD1. V trimming: 6 bases; J trimming: 6 bases; junction bases outside the gene matches: 6. Germline CDR1 PRHDT, CDR2 FYEKMQ (reference sequence). The CDR3 contains 13 residues. The CDR3 nucleotides are TGTGCCAGCAGAAAACAGGGGGCTCGCGAGCAGTACTTC. Protein product: CASRKQGAREQYF.

This chain uses TRBV27 with TRBJ1-4; D gene uncertain. Looked up from germline, CDR1 is MNHEY and CDR2 is SMNVEV (reference sequence). The CDR3 consists of 14 residues. V lost 0 bases, J lost 7 bases, and 9 bases lay in between. The CDR3 protein is CASSLSIHREKLFF. The CDR3 DNA follows: TGTGCCAGCAGTTTATCTATACACCGTGAAAAACTGTTTTTT.

The chain carries TRBV29-1 and TRBJ2-2; TRBD1 aligns across 8 bases. With 4 bases clipped from V and 4 bases from J, the junction kept 5 bases outside the gene matches. The germline gives CDR1 SQVTM, CDR2 ANQGSEA. The CDR3 has 14 amino acids. CDR3: CSVGPGGFTGELFF. The CDR3 DNA reads as TGCAGCGTTGGGCCAGGGGGCTTCACCGGGGAGCTGTTTTTT.

V gene TRBV7-2 combines with J gene TRBJ2-1; D is undetermined. Germline loops: CDR1 SGHTA, CDR2 FQGNSA. The CDR3 is 17 amino acids. V was trimmed by 1 base and J by 4 bases, leaving 17 bases between them. In nucleotides, the CDR3 is TGTGCCAGCAGCTTAGAAAGGCCGGGTACGGTTTACAATGAGCAGTTCTTC. Its protein is CASSLERPGTVYNEQFF.

The chain has TRBV18 and TRBJ2-7; 9 bases match TRBD1. There are 15 residues in the CDR3. Trimming took 1 base from V and 4 from J; bases not matched to a gene: 5. Per the germline V gene, CDR1 is KGHSH and CDR2 is LQKENI. CDR3 loop: CASSPQQGARYEQYF. The CDR3 coding sequence is TGTGCCAGCTCACCACAACAGGGGGCTCGGTACGAGCAGTACTTC.

This clone occurred a few times. This rearrangement joins TRBV5-4 to TRBJ1-2, with TRBD1 matching 12 bases. J was trimmed by 6 bases and V by 3 bases; bases with no gene match: 9. Germline-derived CDR1 and CDR2 are SGHNT and YYREEE (reference sequence). The length of the CDR3 is 16 residues. The CDR3 spells CASSSVGDRGQDGYTF. In DNA form, the CDR3 reads TGTGCCAGCAGCTCAGTCGGGGACAGGGGGCAGGATGGCTACACCTTC.

In regard to this clone: An end of the junction does not agree with germline; a read error may underlie this. The CDR3 is CASSLGRYRVNTEAFF. The DNA for the CDR3 is TGTGCTAGCAGCTTAGGACGCTACAGGGTAAACACTGAAGCTTTCTTT. The rearrangement links TRBV7-7 to TRBJ1-1; tentatively, D is TRBD1 (6 bases). The CDR3 is 16 amino acids. From germline, CDR1 is SSHAT and CDR2 FNYEAQ (reference sequence). Using reference TRBV7-7 and TRBJ1-1 for the parts outside the CDR3, the full variable domain is GAGVSQSPRYKVTKRGQDVTLRCDPISSHATLYWYQQALGQGPEFLTYFNYEAQPDKSGLPSDRFSAERPEGSISTLTIQRTEQRDSAMYRCASSLGRYRVNTEAFFGQGTRLTVV.

V and J are TRBV18 and TRBJ2-6, with 7 bases that match TRBD1. The ends lost 5 bases at V and 4 bases at J; junction bases unmatched: 8. The germline V gene encodes CDR1 KGHSH and CDR2 LQKENI. The CDR3 is made up of 16 amino acids. The CDR3 sequence: CASSLNTGAGANVLTF. The CDR3 DNA reads TGTGCCAGCTCATTAAACACAGGGGCGGGGGCCAACGTCCTGACTTTC.

This clone was counted between two and nine times. The V and J genes are TRBV10-3 and TRBJ2-3, with 9 bases matching TRBD1. Germline V CDR1 and CDR2: ENHRY, SYGVKD. The CDR3 length is 15 residues. Losses at the gene ends were 4 bases for V and 4 bases for J; bases not matched to a gene: 6. Here the CDR3 reads CAISAKDRGSDTQYF. CDR3 nucleotides: TGTGCCATCAGTGCAAAGGACAGGGGCTCAGATACGCAGTATTTT.

This chain links TRBV27 with TRBJ1-1; no reliable D call. CDR3 length: 13 residues. CDR1 is MNHEY and CDR2 is SMNVEV in the germline V gene (reference sequence). V was cut by 5 bases and J by 5 bases, with 12 bases left in between. CDR3 in amino acids: CASSPVMTTEAFF. The CDR3 region has the DNA TGTGCCAGCAGTCCGGTCATGACAACTGAAGCTTTCTTT.

This chain uses TRBV7-8 with TRBJ1-4; D remains ambiguous. CDR1 and CDR2 from the germline V gene are SGHVS and FQNEAQ. The CDR3 spans 14 residues. Trimming left V 5 bases short and J 6 bases short, with 13 bases between. The DNA of the CDR3 is TGTGCCAGCAGCCCCGAATGGGGAGATGAAAAACTGTTTTTT. This translates into CASSPEWGDEKLFF.

V is TRBV7-6 and J is TRBJ2-7, with TRBD1 identical over 9 bases. The CDR3 sequence is 15 residues long. Trimming cost V 3 bases and J 3 bases; bases outside gene matches: 6. Germline loops: CDR1 SGHVS, CDR2 FNYEAQ. In DNA, the CDR3 is TGTGCCAGCAGCTTTACAGGGGGCCGCCGCTACGAGCAGTACTTC. This encodes CASSFTGGRRYEQYF.

V is TRBV18 and J is TRBJ1-1, with a possible D match to TRBD1 (5 bases). Germline assignment: CDR1 KGHSH and CDR2 LQKENI. There are 12 residues in the CDR3. Deletions cut 3 bases from V and 7 bases from J, with 9 bases between. The CDR3 DNA sequence: TGTGCCAGCTCACCGCAGGGAATTGAAGCTTTCTTT. It specifies CASSPQGIEAFF.

This clone appeared a few times. The chain links TRBV4-1 to TRBJ2-7; a weak D match, TRBD2 (6 bases). The V and J ends lost 0 bases and 0 bases respectively, with 12 bases between them. Germline V CDR1 and CDR2: MGHRA, YSYEKL. The CDR3 contains 16 residues. The CDR3 coding sequence is TGCGCCAGCAGCCAAGATGGCGGGACCACCTCCTACGAGCAGTACTTC. Amino acids: CASSQDGGTTSYEQYF.